This T cell receptor (beta chain) is drawn from a study of T cell repertoires in cytomegalovirus infection (dated by TCRdb to the late 2010s). Regarding the complete study: Alongside well-studied HLA-B-restricted epitopes, the peptide stimulations were aimed at recently identified HLA-C-restricted CMV epitopes, whose presentation resists viral immunomodulation. Donor HLA type was relevant to the analysis, as public TCR beta signatures indicated carriage of CMV infection together with the matching HLA type. The full study reports these points: The ex vivo response was dominated by HLA-C-restricted CMV-specific TCR beta clonotypes, which also provided the single most frequent clonotype in two of eight donors. Carriers of CMV infection plus the relevant HLA type were discriminated by the cumulative frequency of public TCR beta family members in the study cohort and in an independent approximately 400-donor cohort.

This clonotype was seen more than once but under ten times. The antigen it binds to is not known. One base away there is no much larger clone; base qualities are not given. The sequencer listed for this sample is Illumina HiSeq 1500. Clones were called with MiXCR by TCRdb after fastp trimmed the public reads at Q25, and only in-frame beta chains were retained. All rows with the same CDR3 protein become a single entry with the most common DNA and genes. The sample has around 71,000 distinct CDR3 sequences on record, roughly 20% of them singletons. Approximately 68% of the sample is taken by the ten largest. The germline V gene encodes CDR1 MNHNY and CDR2 SVGAGI (reference sequence). Counted from cysteine to phenylalanine, this CDR3 has 13 amino acids. Only the CDR3 region is kept as DNA, spanning 39 bases read in frame from base 1. The junction carries 12 bases between V and J, which are trimmed by 10 bases and 0 bases respectively.

The treatment or condition label here, explained by the study, means: in vitro stimulation with specific CMV peptide epitopes to enrich CMV-specific T cells. The chain is assembled from TRBV6-6 and TRBJ1-1; the D gene is perhaps TRBD1, on 6 matching bases. This TCR was sampled from a human donor in good health (CMV status not recorded). Some clones in this sample may be carry-over from other donors' samples. Sequenced material: CD8+ T cells from cultured PBMCs, taken from culture after CMV antigen stimulation. DNA sequence: TGTGCCATGATGGACAGCCTGAACACTGAAGCTTTCTTT. The encoded protein is CAMMDSLNTEAFF.